This T cell receptor (beta chain) was profiled in a study of cytomegalovirus exposure and HLA in healthy donors. Study outcomes and limitations: Exclusion applied to some V segments, including TRBV6-2 and TRBV6-3, as they were indistinguishable. Highly shared sequence variants in one cluster were likely a sequencing artifact. Across all donors, roughly uniform sequencing depth was an assumption of the presence/absence analyses.

Amplification used 60 Vbeta primers and 13 Jbeta primers. Sequenced by immunoSEQ multiplex PCR; TCRdb stores in-frame clones only, minus some. Of 100,000 to 150,000 clones listed, 78% are singletons. Germline V gene sequence: CDR1 MDHEN, CDR2 SYDVKM. Germline trimming cut 5 bases from V and 4 bases from J; bases unmatched to any gene: 9. This CDR3 comprises 15 residues. About this clone itself: Its antigen is still unknown.

This TCR came from a female donor in good health and CMV-seronegative. This chain joins TRBV28 and TRBJ2-7; 9 nucleotides match TRBD1. The sequencing input was PBMCs. CDR3 in amino acids: CASSEAGTGTYEQYF. In nucleotides, the CDR3 is TGTGCCAGCAGTGAAGCCGGGACAGGGACTTACGAGCAGTACTTC.